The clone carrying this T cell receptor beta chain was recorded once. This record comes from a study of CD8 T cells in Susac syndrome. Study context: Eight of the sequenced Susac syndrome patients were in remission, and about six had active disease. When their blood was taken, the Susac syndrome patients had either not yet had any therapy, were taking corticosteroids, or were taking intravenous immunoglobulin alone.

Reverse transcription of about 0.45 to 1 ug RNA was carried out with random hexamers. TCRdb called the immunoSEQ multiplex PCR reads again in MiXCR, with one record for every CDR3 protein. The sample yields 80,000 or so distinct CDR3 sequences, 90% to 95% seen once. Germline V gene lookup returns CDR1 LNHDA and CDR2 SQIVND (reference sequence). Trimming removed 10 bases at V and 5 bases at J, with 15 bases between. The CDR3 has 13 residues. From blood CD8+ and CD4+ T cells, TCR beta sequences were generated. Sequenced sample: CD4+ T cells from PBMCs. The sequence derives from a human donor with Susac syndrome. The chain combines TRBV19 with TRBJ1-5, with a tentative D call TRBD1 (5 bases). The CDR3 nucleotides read TGTGCCACCAACCGGGACCGTTATCAGCCCCAGCATTTT. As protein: CATNRDRYQPQHF.